What follows are 11 T cell receptor beta chains derived from one specimen sequenced in a study of read filtering for tumor transcriptome and immune sequencing. This library used 300 to 450 ng RNA and molecular barcoded adaptors spanning alpha/delta and beta/gamma chains. TCRdb recomputed calls from the reads with MiXCR, one row per CDR3 protein. The sample holds some 41,000 distinct CDR3 sequences, 12% seen once. The sample comprised a population of CD138-negative cells sorted from bone marrow. The receptor source for this set is a donor at least 40 years old with multiple myeloma.

The genes are TRBV11-2 and TRBJ2-5; 7 nucleotides match TRBD1. CDR1 and CDR2 from the germline V gene are SGHAT and FQNNGV. The V segment lost 5 bases and the J segment 5 bases; nucleotides outside the gene matches: 11. The CDR3 has 15 amino acids. The CDR3 loop reads CASSTKSTGIETQYF. CDR3 nucleotides: TGTGCCAGCAGCACCAAATCGACAGGGATCGAGACCCAGTACTTC.

On this clonotype: A far larger clone is a single base away, which makes a read error likely. V gene TRBV7-6 combines with J gene TRBJ2-1; TRBD1 agrees at 8 bases. CDR3 length equals 14 residues. Germline-derived CDR1 and CDR2 are SGHVS and FNYEAQ. The CDR3 here is CASSPTGANNGQFF. In DNA, the CDR3 is TGTGCCAGCAGCCCGACAGGGGCCAATAATGGGCAGTTCTTC. Variable domain in full (rest from reference TRBV7-6 and TRBJ2-1): GAGVSQSPRYKVTKRGQDVALRCDPISGHVSLYWYRQALGQGPEFLTYFNYEAQQDKSGLPNDRFSAERPEGSISTLTIQRTEQRDSAMYRCASSPTGANNGQFFGPGTRLTVL.

This clonotype was counted at least ten times. V is TRBV28 and J is TRBJ1-1; 7 positions match TRBD1. V lost 6 bases to trimming and J lost 2 bases; unmatched junction nucleotides: 12. Germline loops: CDR1 MDHEN, CDR2 SYDVKM. The CDR3 length is 16 residues. CDR3: CASRGGGQTRNTEAFF. In nucleotides, the CDR3 is TGTGCCAGCAGGGGAGGGGGACAGACCCGAAACACTGAAGCTTTCTTT.

This clonotype came up many times. The chain recombines TRBV20-1 with TRBJ2-1, with D unclear. V dropped 3 bases and J dropped 8 bases, with 20 bases sitting between them. Germline-derived CDR1 and CDR2 are DFQATT and SNEGSKA (reference sequence). The CDR3 extends over 15 amino acids. The CDR3 DNA reads as TGCAGTGCTAGGGGGTCGGGTCTCGTGGGCTATGAGCAGTTCTTC. Its protein is CSARGSGLVGYEQFF.

A word on this clonotype: A much bigger clone sits one base away, suggesting this may be a read error. In this CDR3 the conserved last residue, phenylalanine or tryptophan, is missing, so a read error is likely. This chain uses TRBV11-2 with TRBJ2-2; D remains ambiguous. Germline V CDR1 and CDR2: SGHAT, FQNNGV. The CDR3 covers 13 residues. Between the trimmed V and J ends, which lost 2 bases and 4 bases, there was a span of 5 bases. The CDR3 loop is CASSLSPTGELFS. The CDR3, as DNA: TGTGCCAGCAGCTTATCTCCCACCGGGGAGCTGTTTTCT.

A remark on this clonotype: A far larger clone is just one base off, so this is likely a read error. The chain has TRBV7-2 and TRBJ2-5, with a weak D call TRBD2 (5 bases). CDR1 is SGHTA, CDR2 FQGNSA, per germline. The V gene lost 4 bases and the J gene lost 5 bases, with 20 bases spanning the gap. This CDR3 spans 16 amino acids. The CDR3 DNA reads TGTGCCAGCAGCTCCACCTTACTAGGGTGGGATGAGACCCAGTACTTC. Amino acids: CASSSTLLGWDETQYF.

Many counts were recorded for this clonotype. V usage is TRBV3-1 and J usage is TRBJ2-1; 9 bases agree with TRBD2. The CDR3 is 15 amino acids. The germline V gene encodes CDR1 LGHDT and CDR2 YNNKEL (reference sequence). The V gene end was trimmed by 10 bases and the J gene end by 4 bases; junction bases not matched to a gene: 11. The CDR3 sequence: CATSIAGAPYNEQFF. The CDR3 coding sequence is TGTGCCACCTCCATAGCGGGGGCGCCTTACAATGAGCAGTTCTTC.

The table lists this clonotype with many counts. The CDR3 DNA follows: TGCGCCAGCAGTGGGGGCCTCTCGACAGGGACCCCCACCGGGGAGCTGTTTTTT. This gives the protein CASSGGLSTGTPTGELFF. The chain uses TRBV10-2 and TRBJ2-2; 7 positions match TRBD1. CDR1 is WSHSY and CDR2 is SAAADI in the germline V gene. This CDR3 has 18 amino acids. The junction had 15 bases not matched to a gene; V was cut back by 4 bases and J by 4 bases.

This clonotype was found many times. With a much larger clone just one base away, this may be a read error. This sequence joins TRBV7-2 and TRBJ2-1, with a tentative D call TRBD2 (7 bases). CDR3 length: 13 residues. CDR1 is SGHTA, CDR2 FQGNSA, per germline. In DNA form, the CDR3 reads TGTGCCAGCAGCCCTGGGGGGGGCGATGAGCAGCTCTTC. Translated: CASSPGGGDEQLF.

This clonotype occurred many times. This chain connects TRBV10-3 to TRBJ2-7; 7 bases are a match to TRBD1. CDR1 ENHRY and CDR2 SYGVKD come from the germline V gene. The trim removed 6 bases at V and 2 bases at J, leaving 4 bases unmatched. CDR3 length: 13 residues. The CDR3 here is CAISRDSTYEQYF. The CDR3 coding sequence is TGTGCCATCAGCCGGGACAGTACCTACGAGCAGTACTTC.

At least ten counts were recorded for this clonotype. This chain uses TRBV5-5 with TRBJ2-7; D remains unclear. Trimming took off 2 bases at V and 2 bases at J, with 8 bases between the two ends. The CDR3 covers 13 residues. From germline, CDR1 is SGHKS and CDR2 YYEKEE (reference sequence). This CDR3 is CASSLYGTYEQYF. DNA of the CDR3: TGTGCCAGCAGCTTATACGGAACCTACGAGCAGTACTTC. The full variable domain, its missing parts supplied by reference TRBV5-5 and TRBJ2-7, is DAGVTQSPTHLIKTRGQQVTLRCSPISGHKSVSWYQQVLGQGPQFIFQYYEKEERGRGNFPDRFSARQFPNYSSELNVNALLLGDSALYLCASSLYGTYEQYFGPGTRLTVT.